Listed here is a single T cell receptor beta chain. What it binds is not known. The United States was where all participants with HIV were treated. These data belong to a study of long-term antiretroviral therapy in people with HIV. Whole-study results and caveats: Clonal expansions arising prior to ART prevailed in the repertoire at every time point. HIV repertoires spanned narrower CDR3 length ranges than controls.

Germline V CDR1 and CDR2: SGHKS, YYEKEE (reference sequence). V gave up 1 base and J gave up 5 bases, with 7 bases separating them. The CDR3 contains 13 residues. The immunoSEQ assay was v3.0, run at survey level. A target of about 40,000-55,000 T-cell genomes per sample was set for sequencing. Some clones are missing from TCRdb's copy, which holds only in-frame ones; the method was immunoSEQ multiplex PCR. The sample lists fewer than 25,000 clones; 85% to 95% were seen once. This clonotype was sampled from a woman in her fifties or sixties with HIV. Sequencing was performed on unsorted PBMCs, taken about 4.9 years after starting antiretroviral therapy. V is TRBV5-5 and J is TRBJ1-5, with D unresolved. The CDR3 nucleotides read TGTGCCAGCAGCTTGCTATGGGATCAGCCCCAGCATTTT. Encoded protein: CASSLLWDQPQHF.